The rows below give T cell receptor beta chains drawn from one sample of a study of blood T cell repertoires in COVID-19. The table came from immunoSEQ multiplex PCR; TCRdb's copy has only in-frame clones and leaves some out. The sample lists 330,000 or so clones, approximately 88% occurring once. Sequenced material: PBMCs or T cells enriched from blood (not recorded which). The source is a man aged 25 to 45 who had recovered from COVID-19. Each CDR3 is given with its conserved first and last residue. Some rows mark clone size as missing; the rest say once, few, many or name a class of expanded clone.

V	length	J	size	CDR3
TRBV4-2	16	TRBJ2-1	-	CASSRGLAPTSNEQFF
TRBV5-1	17	TRBJ2-5	-	CASSLPTRGQGKETQYF
TRBV19	12	TRBJ1-5	once	CASSSGRGPQHF
TRBV6-2/TRBV6-3	13	TRBJ1-1	-	CASSYTGGTEAFF
TRBV7-9	16	TRBJ2-3	-	CASSRQETGFTDTQYF
TRBV4-1	15	TRBJ2-1	-	CASSQKLVMAGEQFF
TRBV6-5	14	TRBJ1-4	-	CASSQGLANEKLFF
TRBV28	15	TRBJ2-7	-	CASSLLFDRDAEQYF
TRBV6-5	14	TRBJ2-1	-	CASSKLGGDNEQFF
TRBV19	17	TRBJ2-3	-	CASSTPGSGVSTDTQYF
TRBV18	17	TRBJ2-2	-	CASSPSGGGGNTGELFF
TRBV9	13	TRBJ2-3	-	CASSVGGTDTQYF
TRBV9	15	TRBJ2-7	-	CASSVGTGGPYEQYF
TRBV30	12	TRBJ1-2	-	CAWNGEGYGYTF
TRBV7-9	14	TRBJ2-7	-	CASSSMSSPYEQYF